This T cell receptor (beta chain) stems from a study of Japanese encephalitis immunity and Zika vaccine responses (dated by TCRdb to 2020 to 2022). At the level of the whole study: Each included participant got alum-adjuvanted ZPIV three times, at weeks 0, 4 and 28, with every dose being 5.0 ug. Two to three months ahead of the first ZPIV dose, roughly twelve participants were given JEV vaccine (IXIARO) as a two-dose regimen with the doses 28 days apart. Before ZPIV, twelve participants got a single dose of YFV vaccine (YF-VAX), while fewer than 10 participants were flavivirus-naive. For TCR sequencing, six representative participants were chosen from each pre-vaccination group, with samples at week 0 (after pre-vaccination, before ZPIV) and week 52. In addition, the TCR repertoires of three flavivirus-naive individuals were analyzed at weeks 2, 6 and 52 after ZPIV vaccination began. Stimulations used ZIKV structural-protein peptide pools split into flavivirus-conserved and non-conserved sets, or JEV or YFV peptides matching the pre-vaccination. ZIKV peptides were 15-mers overlapping by 11 residues, selected for NetMHCpan/NetMHCII-predicted epitopes with affinity below 50 nM. The study asked whether earlier vaccination against Japanese encephalitis virus (JEV) or yellow fever virus (YFV) shaped CD4 T cell responses to the Zika vaccine. The paper as a whole reports these results and caveats: After ZPIV, a significant decrease in repertoire richness of CD4 T cells responding to conserved ZIKV epitopes was observed in JEV-pre-vaccinated donors. CD8 T cell responses to ZIKV peptide pools were of very low magnitude and seen in only a few individuals. Samples were clustered by participant, with no similarity observed between individuals, suggesting that no public TCRs were detected. Repertoire similarity across time-points and stimulations was higher in JEV-pre-vaccinated donors than in YFV-pre-vaccinated donors, indicating more clonotypes shared between ZIKV and JEV stimulation. The analysis covered only a subset of trial participants who had three doses and adequate samples, rather than the whole vaccinated cohort. Peptide-pool deconvolution was not performed because of sample size limitations, and consequently the individual peptides driving cross-reactive responses were not identified.

Libraries came from 5' RACE. Before sequencing, TCRbeta libraries were pooled in proportion to the sorted cell numbers of each library. Total RNA was extracted from sorted cells with RNAzol RT, and cDNA was synthesized with an oligo(dT) primer and a template-switching oligo. The TCRbeta V-CDR3-J region was amplified by PCR with Kapa HiFi between a SMARTer oligo primer and a TCRbeta constant-region primer. A second PCR added Illumina adaptors and sample-specific index barcodes, with HighPrep bead cleanup and Bioanalyzer confirmation of a roughly 650 bp band. Libraries were sequenced on an Illumina MiSeq with 2x151 bp paired-end reads. In the original analysis: Reads were demultiplexed with an in-house Java program, and TCRbeta annotations were assigned and clonotypes were counted with MiXCR. Repertoire overlap was measured with Morisita-Horn indices from the R package vegan, along with UPGMA clustering and Circos plots of recurring clonotypes. Shannon diversity and richness were normalized to the maximum possible value based on input cell numbers, so that values between 0 and 1 were obtained. CDR3beta sequences were aligned using MUSCLE, distances were calculated using SeqinR, and multidimensional scaling was plotted in R. The public reads were quality trimmed at Q25 with fastp and then assembled into clones with MiXCR by TCRdb, keeping productive beta chains. Under each unique CDR3 protein, matching rows form one entry showing the most common genes and DNA. The V and J calls were determined by TCRdb, not by the authors. The sample table records fewer than 400 distinct CDR3 sequences; around 3% of these occur just once. Roughly 45% of the sample lies in the top ten.

The cysteine opens and the phenylalanine closes a CDR3 of 15 amino acids. Kept here is only the CDR3 DNA, which spans 45 bases and is read in frame from base 1. V has 3 bases trimmed and J has 6 bases trimmed; junction bases matching no gene number 5. Based on the germline V gene, the CDR1 and CDR2 sequences are MNHNS and SASEGT. PBMCs were labeled with CellTrace CFSE and were cultured for over 5 days in RPMI containing around 7.7% human serum plus peptide pools at roughly 1 ug/mL each. Enrolled adults were healthy and seronegative for ZIKV, JEV, YFV, DENV and WNV by microneutralization screening. Samples were obtained from a phase 1, double-blinded, randomized, placebo-controlled trial of an alum-adjuvanted Zika purified-inactivated virus (ZPIV) vaccine. Peripheral blood mononuclear cells were isolated by standard procedure and stored frozen in liquid nitrogen until use. This clonotype was counted only a few times. Base qualities are not provided; no much larger clone lies one nucleotide away.

The clonotype was recovered from an adult man who received an inactivated Zika virus vaccine. Recombination joined TRBV6-1 with TRBJ2-3; 11 bases in between match TRBD2. Specimen: antigen-activated CD8+ T cells from blood, cultured, collected during a Zika inactivated vaccine study. The DNA sequence reads TGTGCCAGCAGTGATAGCGGGGGGGCCCCCGATACGCAGTATTTT. It specifies CASSDSGGAPDTQYF.